What follows is one TCR beta chain and its context. CDR3 size: 15 residues. The germline CDR1 and CDR2 sequences are LGHDT and YNNKEL (reference sequence). Trimming cost V 8 bases and J 4 bases; bases outside gene matches: 9. The source of the sample is a study of CD8+CD57+ T cells in acquired aplastic anemia. Study information: On average, sorted CD4+ and CD8+ cells gave roughly 2.9 ug of DNA.

The authors sequenced patients whose flow cytometry had shown CD8+CD57+ cell expansion. Severe acquired aplastic anemia was the diagnosis recorded for all patients. No patient had been given any therapy when blood was sampled. Genomic DNA templated the TCR beta VDJ and CDR3 profiling. Each CDR3 protein is one row after TCRdb ran MiXCR on the reads. The sample holds under 200,000 distinct CDR3 sequences, less than 60% seen once. The chain uses TRBV3-1 and TRBJ2-1; 9 bases match TRBD2. This clonotype was obtained from a human donor with aplastic anemia. Sequencing used sorted CD4+, CD8+, or CD8+CD57+ T cells (not recorded which) from PBMCs. The CDR3 coding sequence is TGTGCCAGCTTTAATAGCGGGAGTAAATACAATGAGCAGTTCTTC. Protein: CASFNSGSKYNEQFF.